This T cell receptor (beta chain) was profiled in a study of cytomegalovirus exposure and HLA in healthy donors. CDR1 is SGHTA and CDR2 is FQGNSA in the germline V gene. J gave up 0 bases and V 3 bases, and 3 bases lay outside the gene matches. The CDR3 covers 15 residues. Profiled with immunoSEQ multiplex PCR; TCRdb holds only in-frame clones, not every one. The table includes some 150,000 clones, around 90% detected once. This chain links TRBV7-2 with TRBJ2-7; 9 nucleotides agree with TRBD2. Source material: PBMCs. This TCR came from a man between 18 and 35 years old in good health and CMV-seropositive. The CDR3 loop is CASSFLSGSSYEQYF. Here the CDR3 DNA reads TGTGCCAGCAGCTTCCTTAGCGGGAGCTCCTACGAGCAGTACTTC.